This TCR beta chain was found in a study of T-cell memory formation after mild COVID-19. TCR alpha and TCR beta cDNA libraries carrying sample barcodes and UMIs came from 5'RACE with constant-segment primers. TCRdb fed the 5' RACE reads into MiXCR, producing one record per CDR3 protein. The sample records 550,000 to 700,000 distinct CDR3 sequences, about 20% being singletons. The V end was cut by 2 bases, the J end by 7 bases, with 23 bases between. CDR3 length: 17 residues. Germline CDR1 reads MNHEY; CDR2 reads SMNVEV (reference sequence). This clonotype was seen more than once but under ten times. Its antigen is unidentified. General study results and limits: Day 15 to 85 contracting clones showed balanced CD4/CD8; later expanders leaned CD4+.

Sequenced material: PBMCs or a T cell subset sorted from them (not recorded which). The clonotype comes from an adult woman who had mild COVID-19 (a few samples of this study predate the infection). Cell type and time point are not known. The rearrangement links TRBV27 to TRBJ1-1, with D maybe TRBD1 (6 bases). The CDR3 is CASSLIPLQGKRGEAFF. The CDR3 DNA is TGTGCCAGCAGTTTAATCCCACTACAGGGAAAAAGGGGTGAAGCTTTCTTT.